The 5 T cell receptor beta chains below all came from one sample that was sequenced in a study of T cells after yellow fever vaccination. TCRdb fed the 5' RACE reads into MiXCR, producing one record per CDR3 protein. The sample has hundreds of thousands of distinct CDR3 sequences; over 15% are singletons. The specimen comprised PBMCs, sampled before the yellow fever booster vaccination. These receptors originate from a man between 18 and 35 years old who received the YFV17D yellow fever vaccine.

V is TRBV6-6 and J is TRBJ1-5, with D uncertain. Looked up from germline, CDR1 is MNHNY and CDR2 is SVGAGI (reference sequence). Trimming left V 1 base short and J 1 base short, with 8 bases between. This CDR3 is built from 15 residues. The CDR3 DNA follows: TGTGCCAGCAGTTACTTCCGACCGAGCAATCAGCCCCAGCATTTT. Its translation is CASSYFRPSNQPQHF.

The CDR3 sequence: CASSRLAGGPEETQYF. In DNA form, the CDR3 reads TGTGCCAGCAGCCGGTTAGCGGGGGGTCCGGAAGAGACCCAGTACTTC. V usage is TRBV4-2 and J usage is TRBJ2-5; TRBD2 agrees at 10 bases. Germline loops: CDR1 LGHNA, CDR2 YNFKEQ. This CDR3 comprises 16 residues. V shed 4 bases, J shed 3 bases, and the junction held 8 bases outside the gene matches.

J is TRBJ2-1 and V is TRBV27, with TRBD2 matching 14 bases. With 0 bases clipped from V and 9 bases from J, the junction kept 4 bases outside the gene matches. The CDR3 extends over 16 amino acids. The germline V gene has CDR1 MNHEY and CDR2 SMNVEV (reference sequence). The CDR3 nucleotides read TGTGCCAGCAGTTTATCGACTAGCGGGGGGGGCACTGAGCAGTTCTTC. This encodes CASSLSTSGGGTEQFF.

The chain employs TRBV5-1 and TRBJ1-2; D call uncertain. Deletions cut 1 base from V and 2 bases from J, with 12 bases between. CDR3 length: 15 amino acids. Looked up from germline, CDR1 is SGHRS and CDR2 is YFSETQ. The CDR3, as DNA: TGCGCCAGCAGCTTGTCCAGCTGGAGCAACTATGGCTACACCTTC. Its translation is CASSLSSWSNYGYTF.

This chain links TRBV6-5 with TRBJ1-5; D may be TRBD1 (5 bases). Germline V gene sequence: CDR1 MNHEY, CDR2 SVGAGI. Trimming pared 6 bases from V and 4 bases from J, leaving 16 bases between. This CDR3 has 15 residues. As DNA, the CDR3 is TGTGCCAGCAGGAAGGAGACGGGGCTTAATCAGCCCCAGCATTTT. Residues: CASRKETGLNQPQHF.